This TCR beta chain appears in the sequencing data of a study of blood T cell repertoires in COVID-19. Across the study: Sample material is recorded as cDNA or gDNA derived from T cells, B-cell-depleted T cells, or PBMCs.

Per the original methods: Amplification from reference gene primers served as the basis for estimated nucleated cell counts. Repertoires were generated with immunoSEQ multiplex PCR, while TCRdb's copy carries only in-frame clones and drops some. For V, J and clone size, that table is used; D and trimming come from the DNA. The table has approximately 50,000 clones, just under 90% seen once; the top ten hold less than 4%. The CDR3 is made up of 16 amino acids. The germline CDR1 and CDR2 sequences are MDHEN and SYDVKM. Trimming stripped 8 bases from V and 0 bases from J, with 14 bases between. Source material: peripheral blood. The J gene is TRBJ1-6, the V gene TRBV28; possible D gene TRBD1, 6 bases. The sequence was obtained from a man aged 45-65 years with acute or convalescent COVID-19. CDR3 in amino acids: CASSRGGGSYNSPLHF. CDR3 sequence (DNA): TGTGCCAGCTCTCGAGGGGGGGGCTCCTATAATTCACCCCTCCACTTT.